A selection of T cell receptor beta chains follows, all from one sample in a study of blood T cell repertoires in COVID-19. TCRdb keeps only in-frame clones here, not all; method: immunoSEQ multiplex PCR. This sample yields approximately 120,000 clones, of which 80% to 85% are seen a single time; 15% to 20% belongs to the top ten. The material sequenced was PBMCs or T cells enriched from blood (not recorded which). These receptors all stem from a man aged 25-45 years who had recovered from COVID-19. Each CDR3 is given with its conserved first and last residue. Fields, in order: J gene, D gene, clone size, V gene, CDR3 length, CDR3 protein, CDR3 DNA. The D gene is left open where the match is weak. Some rows have no size entry. The others give once, few or many, or a class for an expanded clone.

TRBJ1-1 . . TRBV12-3/TRBV12-4 13 CASGVGGNTEAFF TGTGCCAGCGGCGTAGGGGGAAACACTGAAGCTTTCTTT
TRBJ2-5 . . TRBV19 13 CASTGAGLETQYF TGTGCCAGTACAGGGGCAGGCTTGGAGACCCAGTACTTC
TRBJ1-1 . few TRBV29-1 11 CSASAGSEAFF TGCAGCGCCAGTGCCGGGTCAGAAGCTTTCTTT
TRBJ2-1 . . TRBV12-5 14 CASAAVGSYNEQFF TGTGCTAGTGCGGCGGTAGGCTCCTACAATGAGCAGTTCTTC
TRBJ1-1 . . TRBV12-3/TRBV12-4 10 CASSRQEAFF TGTGCCAGCAGCCGACAGGAAGCTTTCTTT
TRBJ1-2 TRBD1 . TRBV2 14 CATIGQGVNYGYTF TGTGCCACCATCGGACAGGGAGTTAACTATGGCTACACCTTC
TRBJ2-3 . . TRBV7-9 13 CASSRDSTDTQYF TGTGCCAGCAGCCGAGATAGCACAGATACGCAGTATTTT
TRBJ1-1 TRBD1 . TRBV2 18 CASSEDAGTGVFYTEAFF TGTGCCAGCAGTGAAGACGCCGGGACAGGGGTGTTTTACACTGAAGCTTTCTTT
TRBJ2-2 . few TRBV4-1 15 CASSQEGGFTGELFF TGCGCCAGCAGCCAAGAGGGAGGTTTTACCGGGGAGCTGTTTTTT
TRBJ2-5 . . TRBV5-1 14 CASSFQGIQETQYF TGCGCCAGCAGCTTTCAGGGGATCCAAGAGACCCAGTACTTC
TRBJ2-1 TRBD2 . TRBV10-3 15 CAITALAGGPGEQFF TGTGCCATCACTGCACTAGCGGGGGGGCCCGGTGAGCAGTTCTTC
TRBJ2-2 TRBD1 . TRBV5-1 16 CASSLQGARDTGELFF TGCGCCAGCAGCTTACAGGGGGCGCGGGACACCGGGGAGCTGTTTTTT
TRBJ1-5 . . TRBV7-2 15 CASSSGAGGNQPQHF TGTGCCAGCAGCTCGGGGGCGGGGGGCAATCAGCCCCAGCATTTT
TRBJ2-2 . . TRBV2 15 CASRNSITNTGELFF TGTGCCAGCCGTAATAGTATAACGAACACCGGGGAGCTGTTTTTT
TRBJ2-5 . . TRBV18 14 CASSRQLDQETQYF TGTGCCAGCTCTCGACAGTTGGACCAAGAGACCCAGTACTTC
TRBJ1-3 . . TRBV19 15 CASSIRTVSGNTIYF TGTGCCAGTAGTATCCGGACAGTCTCTGGAAACACCATATATTTT
TRBJ2-3 . . TRBV28 16 CASRTPDYPRTDTQYF TGTGCCAGCAGAACCCCAGACTACCCTCGCACAGATACGCAGTATTTT
TRBJ2-3 TRBD1 . TRBV27 13 CASSTGGPDTQYF TGTGCCAGCAGTACAGGGGGCCCAGATACGCAGTATTTT
TRBJ2-2 . once TRBV7-9 16 CASSFTTGKNTGELFF TGTGCCAGCAGCTTTACGACAGGAAAAAACACCGGGGAGCTGTTTTTT
TRBJ1-1 TRBD1 . TRBV24-1 13 CATSDGQDRGLVF TGTGCCACCAGTGATGGTCAGGACAGGGGTTTGGTCTTT
TRBJ2-7 TRBD1 . TRBV4-1 14 CASSQGTGFYEQYF TGCGCCAGCAGCCAAGGGACAGGATTCTACGAGCAGTACTTC
TRBJ1-1 TRBD1 . TRBV5-1 14 CASSLTGGNTEAFF TGCGCCAGCAGCTTAACAGGGGGAAACACTGAAGCTTTCTTT
TRBJ2-5 . few TRBV6-5 15 CASSPRRTSQETQYF TGTGCCAGCAGCCCCCGAAGGACATCCCAAGAGACCCAGTACTTC
TRBJ2-7 TRBD1 once TRBV9 16 CASSVAGTGASYEQYF TGTGCCAGCAGCGTAGCTGGGACAGGGGCCTCCTACGAGCAGTACTTC
TRBJ1-5 . once TRBV2 13 CASSPYREQPQHF TGTGCCAGCAGTCCATACAGGGAACAGCCCCAGCATTTT
TRBJ1-1 TRBD1 . TRBV6-1 13 CASSWGQGTEAFF TGTGCCAGCAGTTGGGGACAGGGCACTGAAGCTTTCTTT
TRBJ1-1 . . TRBV2 14 CASSEFFLNTEAFF TGTGCCAGCAGTGAATTCTTCTTGAACACTGAAGCTTTCTTT
TRBJ1-1 TRBD1 . TRBV5-1 16 CASSLQGRDMNTEAFF TGCGCCAGCAGCTTACAGGGGAGAGATATGAACACTGAAGCTTTCTTT
TRBJ1-4 TRBD1 . TRBV4-1 15 CASSQGGDRGEKLFF TGCGCCAGCAGCCAAGGGGGGGACAGGGGTGAAAAACTGTTTTTT
TRBJ2-1 TRBD2 . TRBV28 16 CASSLLTAGGNNEQFF TGTGCCAGCAGTTTGCTGACCGCGGGAGGTAACAATGAGCAGTTCTTC
TRBJ2-1 TRBD2 . TRBV11-2 19 CASSLDLPGLAGGLNEQFF TGTGCCAGCAGCTTAGATCTACCGGGACTAGCGGGAGGGCTCAATGAGCAGTTCTTC
TRBJ2-4 . . TRBV19 16 CASSIGRDEAKNIQYF TGTGCCAGTAGTATTGGCAGGGATGAAGCCAAAAACATTCAGTACTTC
TRBJ2-5 TRBD2 . TRBV12-3/TRBV12-4 12 CASSFGGETQYF TGTGCCAGCAGTTTCGGGGGGGAGACCCAGTACTTC
TRBJ2-5 . few TRBV11-2 13 CASSLWRQETQYF TGTGCCAGCAGCTTATGGAGACAAGAGACCCAGTACTTC
TRBJ1-1 TRBD1 . TRBV5-1 15 CASRGQGLMNTEAFF TGCGCCAGCCGTGGACAGGGGCTCATGAACACTGAAGCTTTCTTT
TRBJ1-4 . once TRBV28 13 CASSFGGDEKLFF TGTGCCAGCAGTTTCGGGGGGGATGAAAAACTGTTTTTT
TRBJ2-1 . . TRBV11-2 13 CASSLARDNEQFF TGTGCCAGCAGCTTAGCCAGGGACAATGAGCAGTTCTTC
TRBJ1-1 . . TRBV5-1 17 CASSPTFTGESNTEAFF TGCGCCAGCAGCCCAACCTTTACGGGTGAATCCAACACTGAAGCTTTCTTT
TRBJ1-4 . . TRBV28 20 CASSSPLGRLDLATNEKLFF TGTGCCAGCAGTTCCCCCTTGGGGAGATTAGATTTAGCAACTAATGAAAAACTGTTTTTT
TRBJ1-1 TRBD1 . TRBV2 15 CASNRDRGGYTEAFF TGTGCCAGCAACCGGGACAGGGGGGGATACACTGAAGCTTTCTTT
TRBJ1-3 TRBD1 . TRBV24-1 13 CATSDRALNTIYF TGTGCCACCAGCGACAGGGCTTTGAACACCATATATTTT
TRBJ1-1 TRBD1 once TRBV7-9 15 CASTFSAGGNTEAFF TGTGCCAGCACGTTTTCCGCAGGGGGAAACACTGAAGCTTTCTTT
TRBJ2-1 . . TRBV24-1 12 CATSDPRNEQFF TGTGCCACCAGTGACCCTAGAAATGAGCAGTTCTTC
TRBJ2-3 TRBD2 . TRBV3-1/TRBV3-2 18 CASSQTLGTSGDTDTQYF TGTGCCAGCAGCCAAACGCTTGGGACTAGCGGAGACACAGATACGCAGTATTTT
TRBJ2-2 TRBD2 . TRBV7-3 18 CASSPTGTKSPPSGELFF TGTGCCAGCAGTCCCACCGGGACTAAGTCCCCACCTTCCGGGGAGCTGTTTTTT
TRBJ2-5 TRBD1 . TRBV29-1 14 CSVEDRIIQETQYF TGCAGCGTTGAGGACAGGATTATCCAAGAGACCCAGTACTTC
TRBJ1-5 TRBD1 . TRBV5-1 15 CASSAGTGGNQPQHF TGCGCCAGCAGCGCCGGGACAGGGGGCAATCAGCCCCAGCATTTT
TRBJ1-5 . . TRBV2 17 CASSFSSDSPDNQPQHF TGTGCCAGCAGCTTTTCCTCGGACAGCCCCGACAATCAGCCCCAGCATTTT
TRBJ2-3 . . TRBV2 14 CASRQDRWADTQYF TGTGCCAGCAGACAAGACAGGTGGGCAGATACGCAGTATTTT